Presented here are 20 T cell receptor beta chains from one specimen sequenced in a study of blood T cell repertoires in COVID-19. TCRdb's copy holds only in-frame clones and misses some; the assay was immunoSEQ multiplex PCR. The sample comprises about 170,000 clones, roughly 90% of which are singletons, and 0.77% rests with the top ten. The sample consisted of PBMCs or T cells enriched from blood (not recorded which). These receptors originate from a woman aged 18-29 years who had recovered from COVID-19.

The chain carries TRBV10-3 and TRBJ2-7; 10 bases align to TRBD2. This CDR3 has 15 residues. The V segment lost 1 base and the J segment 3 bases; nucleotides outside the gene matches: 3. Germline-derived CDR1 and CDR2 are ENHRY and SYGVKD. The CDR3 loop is CAISEFSGGNYEQYF. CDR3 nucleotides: TGTGCCATCAGTGAGTTTAGCGGGGGGAACTACGAGCAGTACTTC.

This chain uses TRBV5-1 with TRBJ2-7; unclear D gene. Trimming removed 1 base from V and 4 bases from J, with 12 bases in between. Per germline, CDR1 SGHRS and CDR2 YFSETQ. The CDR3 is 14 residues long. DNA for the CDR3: TGCGCCAGCAGCTTGAGTCCCGGGTTGTACGAGCAGTACTTC. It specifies CASSLSPGLYEQYF.

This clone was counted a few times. The DNA of the CDR3 is TGTGCCAGCGCCTCCTATAAACTCTACAATGAGCAGTTCTTC. It codes for CASASYKLYNEQFF. The V gene is TRBV7-2, the J gene TRBJ2-1; the D is unclear. The CDR3 runs 14 residues. The germline V gene has CDR1 SGHTA and CDR2 FQGNSA. Trimming took 8 bases from V and 3 from J, leaving 14 bases between them.

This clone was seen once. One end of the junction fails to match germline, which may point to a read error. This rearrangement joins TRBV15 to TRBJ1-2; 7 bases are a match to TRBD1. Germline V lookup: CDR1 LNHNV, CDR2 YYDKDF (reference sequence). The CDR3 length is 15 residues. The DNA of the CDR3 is TGTGCCACCAGCGATCCCCGGTTGGGGACAGCTAATCTGCTCTTC. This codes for CATSDPRLGTANLLF.

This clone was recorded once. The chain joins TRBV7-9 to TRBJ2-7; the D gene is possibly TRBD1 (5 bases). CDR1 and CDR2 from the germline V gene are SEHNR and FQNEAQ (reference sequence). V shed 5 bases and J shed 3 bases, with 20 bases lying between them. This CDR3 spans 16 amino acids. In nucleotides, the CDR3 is TGTGCCAGCAGCCCATATACAGGATCCCGCGTCTACGAGCAGTACTTC. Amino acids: CASSPYTGSRVYEQYF.

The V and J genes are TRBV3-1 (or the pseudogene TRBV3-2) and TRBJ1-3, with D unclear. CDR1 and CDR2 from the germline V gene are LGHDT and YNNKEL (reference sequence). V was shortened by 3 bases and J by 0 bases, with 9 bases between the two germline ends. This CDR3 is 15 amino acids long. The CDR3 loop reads CASSHVALSGNTIYF. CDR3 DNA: TGTGCCAGCAGCCATGTGGCCCTCTCTGGAAACACCATATATTTT.

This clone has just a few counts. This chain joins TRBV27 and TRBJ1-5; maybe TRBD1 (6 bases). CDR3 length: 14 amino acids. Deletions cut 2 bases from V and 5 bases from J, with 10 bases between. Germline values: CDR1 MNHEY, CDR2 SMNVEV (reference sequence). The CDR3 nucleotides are TGTGCCAGCAGTTTAAGAGGGGGGGATCAGCCCCAGCATTTT. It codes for CASSLRGGDQPQHF.

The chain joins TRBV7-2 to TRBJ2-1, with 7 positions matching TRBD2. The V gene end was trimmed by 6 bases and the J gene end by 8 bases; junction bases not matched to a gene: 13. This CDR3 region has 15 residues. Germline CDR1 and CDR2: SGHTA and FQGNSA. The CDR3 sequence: CASSNYAGEAYEQFF. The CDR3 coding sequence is TGTGCCAGCAGTAACTACGCGGGGGAAGCCTATGAGCAGTTCTTC.

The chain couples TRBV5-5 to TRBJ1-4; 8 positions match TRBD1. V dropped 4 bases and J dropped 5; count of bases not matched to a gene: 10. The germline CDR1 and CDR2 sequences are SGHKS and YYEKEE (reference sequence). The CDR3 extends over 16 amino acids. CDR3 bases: TGTGCCAGCAGCGACCCGGACAGGGAATCGAATGAAAAACTGTTTTTT. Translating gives CASSDPDRESNEKLFF.

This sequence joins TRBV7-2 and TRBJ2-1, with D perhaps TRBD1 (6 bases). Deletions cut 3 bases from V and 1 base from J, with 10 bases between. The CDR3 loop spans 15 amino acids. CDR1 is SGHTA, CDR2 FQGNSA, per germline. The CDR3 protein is CASSFDRTSYNEQFF. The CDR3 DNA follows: TGTGCCAGCAGCTTTGACAGGACTTCCTACAATGAGCAGTTCTTC.

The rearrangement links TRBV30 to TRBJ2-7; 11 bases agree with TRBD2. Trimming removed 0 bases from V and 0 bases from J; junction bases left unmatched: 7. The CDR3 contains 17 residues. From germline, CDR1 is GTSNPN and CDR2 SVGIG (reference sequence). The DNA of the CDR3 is TGTGCCTGGAGTGTACGATTCGGACTAGCGGGCTCCTACGAGCAGTACTTC. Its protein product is CAWSVRFGLAGSYEQYF. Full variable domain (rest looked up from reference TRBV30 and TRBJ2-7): SQTIHQWPATLVQPVGSPLSLECTVEGTSNPNLYWYRQAAGRGLQLLFYSVGIGQISSEVPQNLSASRPQDRQFILSSKKLLLSDSGFYLCAWSVRFGLAGSYEQYFGPGTRLTVT.

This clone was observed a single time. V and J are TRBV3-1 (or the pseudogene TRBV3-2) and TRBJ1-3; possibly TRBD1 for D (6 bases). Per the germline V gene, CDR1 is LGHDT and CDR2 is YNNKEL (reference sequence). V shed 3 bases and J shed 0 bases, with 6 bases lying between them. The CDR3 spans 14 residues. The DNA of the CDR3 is TGTGCCAGCAGCCAGGGACACTCTGGAAACACCATATATTTT. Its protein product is CASSQGHSGNTIYF.

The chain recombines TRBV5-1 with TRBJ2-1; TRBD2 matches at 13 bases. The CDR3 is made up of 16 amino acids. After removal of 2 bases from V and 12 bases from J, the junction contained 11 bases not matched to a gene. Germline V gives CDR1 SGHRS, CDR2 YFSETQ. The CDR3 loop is CASSLTTGTSGKRQFF. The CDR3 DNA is TGCGCCAGCAGCTTAACTACCGGGACTAGCGGGAAGAGGCAGTTCTTC.

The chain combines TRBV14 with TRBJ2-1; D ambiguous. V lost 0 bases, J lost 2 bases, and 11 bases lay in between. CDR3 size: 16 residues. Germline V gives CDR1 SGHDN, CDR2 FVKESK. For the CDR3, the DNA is TGTGCCAGCAGCCAAGATGGCAGGTATACCTACAATGAGCAGTTCTTC. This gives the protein CASSQDGRYTYNEQFF.

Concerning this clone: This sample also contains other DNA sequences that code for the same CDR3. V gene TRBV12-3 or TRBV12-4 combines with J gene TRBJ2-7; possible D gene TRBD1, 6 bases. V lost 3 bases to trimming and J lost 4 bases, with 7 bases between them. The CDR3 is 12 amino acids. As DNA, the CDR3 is TGTGCCAGCAGTTTGCAGGGGTACGAGCAGTACTTC. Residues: CASSLQGYEQYF.

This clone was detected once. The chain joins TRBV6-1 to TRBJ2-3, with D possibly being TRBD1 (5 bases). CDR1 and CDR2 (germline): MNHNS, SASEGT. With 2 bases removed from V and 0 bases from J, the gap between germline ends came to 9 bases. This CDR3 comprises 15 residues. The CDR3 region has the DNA TGTGCCAGCAGTGAACTCCAGGGCAGCACAGATACGCAGTATTTT. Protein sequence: CASSELQGSTDTQYF.

CDR3 bases: TGTGCCAGCAACCGTGAGGGGGTCGGGAACACCGGGGAGCTGTTTTTT. This gives the protein CASNREGVGNTGELFF. The genes are TRBV2 and TRBJ2-2, with D possibly TRBD1 on 6 matching bases. The CDR3 is 16 residues long. Per the germline V gene, CDR1 is SNHLY and CDR2 is FYNNEI. V gave up 7 bases and J gave up 1 base, with 16 bases separating them.

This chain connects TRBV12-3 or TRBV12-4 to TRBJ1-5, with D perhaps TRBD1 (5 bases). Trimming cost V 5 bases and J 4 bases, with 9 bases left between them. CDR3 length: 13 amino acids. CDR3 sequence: CASSRGRNQPQHF. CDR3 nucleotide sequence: TGTGCCAGCAGTAGGGGTCGAAATCAGCCCCAGCATTTT.

The CDR3 region has the DNA TGTGCCAGCAGCTTGGACAGGGTTTCAAACTATGGCTACACCTTC. Its protein product is CASSLDRVSNYGYTF. The chain employs TRBV5-5 and TRBJ1-2; maybe TRBD1 (6 bases). The germline V and J ends were trimmed by 0 bases and 2 bases, with 11 bases remaining between them. Germline assignment: CDR1 SGHKS and CDR2 YYEKEE (reference sequence). This CDR3 contains 15 residues.

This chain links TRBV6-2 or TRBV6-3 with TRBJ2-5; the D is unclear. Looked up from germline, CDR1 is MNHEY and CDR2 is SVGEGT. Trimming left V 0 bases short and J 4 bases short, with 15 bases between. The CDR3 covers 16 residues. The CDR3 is CASSYSPLTAPETQYF. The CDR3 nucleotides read TGTGCCAGCAGTTACTCCCCCCTAACCGCTCCAGAGACCCAGTACTTC.